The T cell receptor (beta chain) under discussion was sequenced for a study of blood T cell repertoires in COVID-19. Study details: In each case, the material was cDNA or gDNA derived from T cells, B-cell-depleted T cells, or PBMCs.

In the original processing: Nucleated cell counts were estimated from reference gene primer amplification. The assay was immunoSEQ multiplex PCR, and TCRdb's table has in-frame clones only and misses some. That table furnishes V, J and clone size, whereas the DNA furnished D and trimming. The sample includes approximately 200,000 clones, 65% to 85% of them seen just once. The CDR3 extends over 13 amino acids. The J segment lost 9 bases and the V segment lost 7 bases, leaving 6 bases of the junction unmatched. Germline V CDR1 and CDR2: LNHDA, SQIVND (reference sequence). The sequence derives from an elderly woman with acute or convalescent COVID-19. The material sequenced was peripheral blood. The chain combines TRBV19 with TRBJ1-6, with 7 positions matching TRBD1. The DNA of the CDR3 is TGTGCCAGTACTGAGACAGGGCCTTCACCCCTCCACTTT. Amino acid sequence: CASTETGPSPLHF.